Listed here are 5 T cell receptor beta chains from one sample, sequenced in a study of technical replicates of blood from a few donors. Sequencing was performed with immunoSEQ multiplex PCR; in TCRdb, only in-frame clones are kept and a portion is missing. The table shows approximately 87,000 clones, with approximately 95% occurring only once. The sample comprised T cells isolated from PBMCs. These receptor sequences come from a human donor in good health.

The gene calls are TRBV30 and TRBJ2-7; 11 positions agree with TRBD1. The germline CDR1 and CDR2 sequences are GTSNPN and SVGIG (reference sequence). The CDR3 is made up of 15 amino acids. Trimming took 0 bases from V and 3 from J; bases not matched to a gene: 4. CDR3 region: CAWSVTGTGGYEQYF. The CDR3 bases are TGTGCCTGGAGTGTAACCGGGACAGGGGGCTACGAGCAGTACTTC.

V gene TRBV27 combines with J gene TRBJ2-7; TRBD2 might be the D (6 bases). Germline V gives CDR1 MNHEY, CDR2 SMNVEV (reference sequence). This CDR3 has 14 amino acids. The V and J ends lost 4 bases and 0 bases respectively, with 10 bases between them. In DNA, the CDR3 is TGTGCCAGCAGTTCCGCGGGGCCCTCCTACGAGCAGTACTTC. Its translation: CASSSAGPSYEQYF.

The CDR3 nucleotides are TGTGCCAGTATTTACTTAGCCTCCGGGGAGCTGTTTTTT. Protein: CASIYLASGELFF. The V and J genes are TRBV19 and TRBJ2-2; D unclear. V lost 7 bases and J 6 bases, leaving 12 bases between the germline ends. Germline V CDR1 and CDR2: LNHDA, SQIVND (reference sequence). The CDR3 covers 13 residues. The full variable domain, its missing parts supplied by reference TRBV19 and TRBJ2-2, is DGGITQSPKYLFRKEGQNVTLSCEQNLNHDAMYWYRQDPGQGLRLIYYSQIVNDFQKGDIAEGYSVSREKKESFPLTVTSAQKNPTAFYLCASIYLASGELFFGEGSRLTVL.

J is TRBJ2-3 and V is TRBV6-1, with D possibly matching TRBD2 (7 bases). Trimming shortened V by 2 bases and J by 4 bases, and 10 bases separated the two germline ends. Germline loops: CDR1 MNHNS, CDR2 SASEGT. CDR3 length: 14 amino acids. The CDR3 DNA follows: TGTGCCAGCAGTGAACGGGGGGCTCCAGATACGCAGTATTTT. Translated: CASSERGAPDTQYF.

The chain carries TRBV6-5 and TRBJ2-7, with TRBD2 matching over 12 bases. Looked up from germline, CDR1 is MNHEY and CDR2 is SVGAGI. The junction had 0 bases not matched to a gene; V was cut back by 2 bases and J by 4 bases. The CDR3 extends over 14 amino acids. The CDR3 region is CASSYGLAGYEQYF. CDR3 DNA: TGTGCCAGCAGTTACGGACTAGCGGGGTACGAGCAGTACTTC.